The next 26 T cell receptor beta chains were all read from a single sample in a study of T-cell memory formation after mild COVID-19. In TCRdb, the 5' RACE reads were re-called with MiXCR into one record per CDR3 protein. The sample holds approximately 340,000 distinct CDR3 sequences; about 16% are singletons and the top ten take approximately 20%. The sample was PBMCs or a T cell subset sorted from them (not recorded which). These receptors originate from a man aged 18 to 35 who had mild COVID-19 (a few samples of this study predate the infection). Cell type and time point are not known.

Many counts were recorded for this clonotype. The CDR3 protein is CASSPGTANTEAFF. CDR3 bases: TGTGCCAGCAGCCCCGGGACAGCGAACACTGAAGCTTTCTTT. V and J are TRBV7-3 and TRBJ1-1; TRBD1 aligns across 7 bases. V was clipped by 5 bases and J by 1 base; unmatched bases: 4. The CDR3 is 14 amino acids. Germline values: CDR1 SGHTA, CDR2 FQGTGA. Drawing the rest from reference TRBV7-3 and TRBJ1-1, the complete variable domain is GAGVSQTPSNKVTEKGKYVELRCDPISGHTALYWYRQSLGQGPEFLIYFQGTGAADDSGLPNDRFFAVRPEGSVSTLKIQRTERGDSAVYLCASSPGTANTEAFFGQGTRLTVV.

The chain carries TRBV4-1 and TRBJ2-3; 11 bases map to TRBD2. The germline V gene encodes CDR1 MGHRA and CDR2 YSYEKL. After removal of 4 bases from V and 5 bases from J, the junction contained 5 bases not matched to a gene. This CDR3 comprises 15 residues. The CDR3 coding sequence is TGCGCCAGCAGCCTGACTAGCGGGGATCTAGATACGCAGTATTTT. Translation: CASSLTSGDLDTQYF.

The rearrangement uses TRBV10-3 and TRBJ1-1, with D uncertain. Germline V gives CDR1 ENHRY, CDR2 SYGVKD. This CDR3 contains 15 residues. Trimming removed 3 bases from V and 0 bases from J, with 11 bases in between. CDR3 nucleotides: TGTGCCATCAGTGATCCCGATCAGGTGAACACTGAAGCTTTCTTT. Protein product: CAISDPDQVNTEAFF.

This rearrangement joins TRBV4-2 to TRBJ2-7; TRBD2 matches at 8 bases. The CDR3 runs 16 residues. The germline gives CDR1 LGHNA, CDR2 YNFKEQ. V trimming: 3 bases; J trimming: 6 bases; junction bases outside the gene matches: 13. CDR3 amino acids: CASSQMGAGGLTEQYF. Here the CDR3 DNA reads TGTGCCAGCAGCCAGATGGGTGCGGGGGGCCTGACCGAGCAGTACTTC.

Many counts were recorded for this clonotype. This sequence joins TRBV10-3 and TRBJ2-1; 13 nucleotides align to TRBD2. J was trimmed by 7 bases and V by 4 bases; bases with no gene match: 1. The germline V gene has CDR1 ENHRY and CDR2 SYGVKD. This CDR3 contains 14 residues. CDR3 in DNA: TGTGCCATCAGTGGGACTAGCGGGGGTAATGAGCAGTTCTTC. Translation: CAISGTSGGNEQFF.

The V gene is TRBV18, the J gene TRBJ2-7, with D unresolved. This CDR3 spans 12 amino acids. Germline V gives CDR1 KGHSH, CDR2 LQKENI. Trimming left V 3 bases short and J 2 bases short, with 5 bases between. The CDR3, as DNA: TGTGCCAGCTCACCGGGGACCTACGAGCAGTACTTC. Encoded protein: CASSPGTYEQYF.

Only a few counts were recorded for this clonotype. The CDR3: CSVEVGLAGGQTQYF. The CDR3 region has the DNA TGCAGCGTTGAAGTGGGGCTAGCGGGGGGGCAGACCCAGTACTTC. The chain links TRBV29-1 to TRBJ2-5; 12 positions match TRBD2. This CDR3 comprises 15 residues. V was clipped by 1 base and J by 6 bases; unmatched bases: 6. Per germline, CDR1 SQVTM and CDR2 ANQGSEA. The variable domain in full, with the rest retrieved from reference TRBV29-1 and TRBJ2-5, is SAVISQKPSRDICQRGTSLTIQCQVDSQVTMMFWYRQQPGQSLTLIATANQGSEATYESGFVIDKFPISRPNLTFSTLTVSNMSPEDSSIYLCSVEVGLAGGQTQYFGPGTRLLVL.

This clonotype was seen a handful of times. The V and J genes are TRBV28 and TRBJ1-5, with D perhaps matching TRBD1 (6 bases). V gave up 6 bases and J gave up 6 bases, with 15 bases separating them. From germline, CDR1 is MDHEN and CDR2 SYDVKM. CDR3 length equals 14 residues. DNA for the CDR3: TGTGCCAGCAGGGCCGCAGGGGCGGGTCAGCCCCAGCATTTT. Protein: CASRAAGAGQPQHF.

This clonotype was seen repeatedly, ten times or more. The genes are TRBV14 and TRBJ1-2; 8 nucleotides align to TRBD1. The ends lost 3 bases at V and 4 bases at J; junction bases unmatched: 1. The CDR3 consists of 13 residues. Germline-derived CDR1 and CDR2 are SGHDN and FVKESK. CDR3 coding DNA: TGTGCCAGCAGCCATCAGGGGGCCTATGGCTACACCTTC. This sequence encodes CASSHQGAYGYTF.

This clonotype turned up a few times. The genes are TRBV7-8 and TRBJ1-5; no clear D. Looked up from germline, CDR1 is SGHVS and CDR2 is FQNEAQ. The ends were cut back, 5 bases at V and 4 bases at J, with 12 bases in the middle. The CDR3 extends over 14 amino acids. DNA of the CDR3: TGTGCCAGCAGCCCTCTGAATCCGAATCAGCCCCAGCATTTT. This gives the protein CASSPLNPNQPQHF.

This clonotype appeared a few times. The chain recombines TRBV7-9 with TRBJ2-7; D possibly corresponds to TRBD2 (6 bases). The germline CDR1 and CDR2 sequences are SEHNR and FQNEAQ (reference sequence). V dropped 5 bases and J dropped 7 bases, with 12 bases sitting between them. This CDR3 is built from 12 residues. DNA of the CDR3: TGTGCCAGCAGCCCAAGCAGCGGGGAGCAGTACGTC. Its protein product is CASSPSSGEQYV.

This clonotype has just a few counts. The chain employs TRBV5-1 and TRBJ2-7; D possibly corresponds to TRBD1 (6 bases). The CDR3 totals 12 residues. Trimming cost V 3 bases and J 10 bases, with 14 bases left between them. Germline V CDR1 and CDR2: SGHRS, YFSETQ. DNA for the CDR3: TGCGCCAGCAGCTCTACACAGGGCTACCAGTACTTC. Translating gives CASSSTQGYQYF.

This clonotype occurred many times. The chain recombines TRBV7-2 with TRBJ1-5; D gene unclear. The CDR3 extends over 13 amino acids. Germline values: CDR1 SGHTA, CDR2 FQGNSA. V gave up 0 bases and J gave up 5 bases, with 5 bases separating them. CDR3 region: CASSLAEYQPQHF. Written as DNA, the CDR3 is TGTGCCAGCAGCTTAGCGGAATATCAGCCCCAGCATTTT.

J is TRBJ1-1 and V is TRBV4-1; 12 bases align to TRBD1. Germline V gene data show CDR1 as MGHRA and CDR2 as YSYEKL. The CDR3 has 17 residues. The J segment lost 3 bases and the V segment lost 2 bases, leaving 7 bases of the junction unmatched. The CDR3 DNA follows: TGCGCCAGCAGCCAACGGGACAGGGGGCGATCGGACACTGAAGCTTTCTTT. It is translated as CASSQRDRGRSDTEAFF.

The chain recombines TRBV6-5 with TRBJ1-2; D possibly corresponds to TRBD1 (5 bases). The V gene's germline CDR1 is MNHEY and CDR2 SVGAGI. V gave up 2 bases and J gave up 8 bases, with 9 bases separating them. The CDR3 covers 12 residues. The CDR3 reads CASSYGGSGYTF. DNA of the CDR3: TGTGCCAGCAGTTACGGGGGATCGGGCTACACCTTC.

The chain uses TRBV6-5 and TRBJ2-1; D unclear. Germline assignment: CDR1 MNHEY and CDR2 SVGAGI. The CDR3 has 15 residues. V was shortened by 7 bases and J by 8 bases, with 21 bases between the two germline ends. The CDR3 reads CASIASSSRVDEQFF. The CDR3 nucleotides read TGTGCCAGCATTGCATCCAGTTCCCGAGTGGATGAGCAGTTCTTC.

This clonotype was picked up many times. This chain links TRBV5-6 with TRBJ2-7; D is perhaps TRBD2 (6 bases). This CDR3 region has 15 residues. V was clipped by 7 bases and J by 2 bases, with 19 bases between them. In germline, CDR1 is SGHDT, CDR2 YYEEEE. CDR3 in DNA: TGTGCCAGCGTCAAGGGCGGGACCGACGCCTACGAGCAGTACTTC. This gives the protein CASVKGGTDAYEQYF.

The chain is built from TRBV5-4 and TRBJ1-2, with 9 bases fitting TRBD1. The CDR3 extends over 15 amino acids. Trimming removed 2 bases from V and 2 bases from J; junction bases left unmatched: 4. Per the germline V gene, CDR1 is SGHNT and CDR2 is YYREEE (reference sequence). CDR3 region: CASSFPTGGNYGYTF. The CDR3 nucleotides read TGTGCCAGCAGCTTCCCGACAGGGGGAAACTATGGCTACACCTTC. The full variable domain, with the rest looked up from reference TRBV5-4 and TRBJ1-2, is ETGVTQSPTHLIKTRGQQVTLRCSSQSGHNTVSWYQQALGQGPQFIFQYYREEENGRGNFPPRFSGLQFPNYSSELNVNALELDDSALYLCASSFPTGGNYGYTFGSGTRLTVV.

This CDR3 reads CSARMGSKNTGELFF. In DNA, the CDR3 is TGCAGTGCCCGGATGGGGAGTAAAAACACCGGGGAGCTGTTTTTT. This rearrangement joins TRBV20-1 to TRBJ2-2, with D maybe TRBD2 (5 bases). The CDR3 has 15 amino acids. Trimming took 6 bases from V and 2 from J, leaving 16 bases between them. Germline V CDR1 and CDR2: DFQATT, SNEGSKA (reference sequence).

This clonotype has more than one count but fewer than ten. V and J are TRBV11-2 and TRBJ1-1; no firm D call. The CDR3 extends over 14 amino acids. Per germline, CDR1 SGHAT and CDR2 FQNNGV. Trimming took off 1 base at V and 4 bases at J, with 10 bases between the two ends. The CDR3 here is CASSLVRISTEAFF. The DNA of the CDR3 is TGTGCCAGCAGCTTAGTAAGGATTTCCACTGAAGCTTTCTTT.

This sequence joins TRBV9 and TRBJ1-1; tentatively, D is TRBD1 (6 bases). Trimming removed 0 bases at V and 4 bases at J, with 10 bases between. The CDR3 is made up of 14 amino acids. The V gene's germline CDR1 is SGDLS and CDR2 YYNGEE. The CDR3 nucleotides read TGTGCCAGCAGCGTAGACGGGGGCATCACTGAAGCTTTCTTT. Residues: CASSVDGGITEAFF.

The chain employs TRBV4-2 and TRBJ1-5; D ambiguous. Germline V gene sequence: CDR1 LGHNA, CDR2 YNFKEQ. V lost 1 base and J 4 bases, leaving 8 bases between the germline ends. This CDR3 spans 14 amino acids. The CDR3 coding sequence is TGTGCCAGCAGCCAAGGGCCGGAGAATCAGCCCCAGCATTTT. It is translated as CASSQGPENQPQHF.

This chain joins TRBV7-9 and TRBJ2-1; the match to TRBD1 covers 7 bases. V trimming: 4 bases; J trimming: 16 bases; junction bases outside the gene matches: 13. In germline, CDR1 is SEHNR, CDR2 FQNEAQ (reference sequence). CDR3 size: 13 residues. As DNA, the CDR3 is TGTGCCAGCAGCTACACAGGGGAACAGGTCTACTTCTTC. Translating gives CASSYTGEQVYFF.

The table lists this clonotype with a few counts. The CDR3 region is CASSQDFSESGEVFF. CDR3 in DNA: TGCGCCAGCAGCCAAGATTTCTCCGAGTCGGGGGAGGTGTTCTTC. The rearrangement joins TRBV4-3 to TRBJ2-1, with D possibly being TRBD2 (6 bases). Germline-derived CDR1 and CDR2 are LGHNA and YSLEER. Between the trimmed V and J ends, which lost 0 bases and 15 bases, there was a span of 21 bases. The CDR3 loop spans 15 amino acids.

This clonotype turned up a few times. At one end, the junction sequence differs from germline, possibly due to a read error. This chain joins TRBV28 and TRBJ1-2; no clear D gene. The germline V gene has CDR1 MDHEN and CDR2 SYDVKM. The CDR3 runs 12 residues. CDR3 coding DNA: TGTGCCAGAAGTTCGAATAACTATGGCTACACCTTC. This translates into CARSSNNYGYTF.

The CDR3 spells CASSLNRGRNIQYF. The CDR3 nucleotides read TGTGCCAGCAGTTTAAACAGGGGGCGAAACATTCAGTACTTC. The genes are TRBV12-3 or TRBV12-4 and TRBJ2-4, with 9 bases that match TRBD1. The CDR3 is made up of 14 amino acids. Trimming removed 2 bases from V and 6 bases from J; junction bases left unmatched: 2.